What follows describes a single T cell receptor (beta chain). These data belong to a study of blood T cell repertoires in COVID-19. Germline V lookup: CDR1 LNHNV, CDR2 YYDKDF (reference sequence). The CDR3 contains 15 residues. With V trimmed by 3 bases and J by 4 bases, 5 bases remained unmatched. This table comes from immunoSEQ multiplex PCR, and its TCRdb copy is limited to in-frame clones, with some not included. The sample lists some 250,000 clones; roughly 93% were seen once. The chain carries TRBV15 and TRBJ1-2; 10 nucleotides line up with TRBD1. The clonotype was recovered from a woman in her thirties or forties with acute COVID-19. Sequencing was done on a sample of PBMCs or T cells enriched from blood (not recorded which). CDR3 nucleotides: TGTGCCACCAGCAGGACAGGGGGCGATCTCTATGGCTACACCTTC. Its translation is CATSRTGGDLYGYTF.